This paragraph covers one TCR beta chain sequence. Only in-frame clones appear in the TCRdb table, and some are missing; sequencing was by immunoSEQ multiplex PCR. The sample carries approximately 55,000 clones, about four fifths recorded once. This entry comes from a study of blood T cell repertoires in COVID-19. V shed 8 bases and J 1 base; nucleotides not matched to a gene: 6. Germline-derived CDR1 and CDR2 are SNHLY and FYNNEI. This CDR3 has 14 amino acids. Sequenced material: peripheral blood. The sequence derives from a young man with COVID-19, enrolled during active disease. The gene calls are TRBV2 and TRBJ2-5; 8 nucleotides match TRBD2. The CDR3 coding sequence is TGTGCCAGCGACGCGGGAGGAATCCAAGAGACCCAGTACTTC. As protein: CASDAGGIQETQYF.